These 32 T cell receptor beta chains came from one sample sequenced in a study of radiation and T cells in renal cell carcinoma. The treatment here: 15 Gy SBRT to primary tumor, nephrectomy 4 weeks later. Sequencing used immunoSEQ multiplex PCR; TCRdb keeps in-frame clones, though not all of them. The sample contains nearly 20,000 clones, less than 65% of which appear only once. Source: tumor tissue, taken from a patient whose treatment included radiotherapy and nephrectomy. The receptors derive from a woman in her seventies with renal cell carcinoma.

The chain has TRBV6-6 and TRBJ1-2, with D unclear. Germline CDR1 is MNHNY and CDR2 is SVGAGI (reference sequence). The CDR3 length is 15 residues. V was pared by 5 bases and J by 5 bases, with 18 bases between. Written as DNA, the CDR3 is TGTGCCAGCAGTCTACTCGTCCAGGATCTTTATGGCTACACCTTC. Protein sequence: CASSLLVQDLYGYTF.

This clone was picked up one time. The chain combines TRBV10-3 with TRBJ1-4; no definite D call. CDR3 length: 15 amino acids. Germline V gene lookup returns CDR1 ENHRY and CDR2 SYGVKD. The germline V and J ends were trimmed by 0 bases and 8 bases, with 13 bases remaining between them. The CDR3 DNA follows: TGTGCCATCAGTGAGTCGGAGGGTTCGGCGGAAAAACTGTTTTTT. Translating gives CAISESEGSAEKLFF.

The sample holds a few counts of this clone. J is TRBJ2-7 and V is TRBV6-1; possible D gene TRBD1, 6 bases. V lost 6 bases, J lost 2 bases, and 14 bases lay in between. This CDR3 is built from 14 residues. Per germline, CDR1 MNHNS and CDR2 SASEGT. CDR3 in amino acids: CASRLDPGAYEQYF. CDR3 DNA sequence: TGTGCCAGCAGATTGGATCCAGGGGCCTACGAGCAGTACTTC.

V usage is TRBV25-1 and J usage is TRBJ2-2; no clear D gene. Germline V gene sequence: CDR1 MGHDK, CDR2 SYGVNS. The CDR3 has 15 residues. With 6 bases removed from V and 1 base from J, the gap between germline ends came to 12 bases. The chain's CDR3 is CASSTGPMNTGELFF. The CDR3 DNA reads TGTGCCAGCAGCACCGGGCCGATGAACACCGGGGAGCTGTTTTTT.

The genes are TRBV27 and TRBJ2-2; 12 bases align to TRBD2. Losses at the gene ends were 5 bases for V and 4 bases for J; bases not matched to a gene: 5. Germline V CDR1 and CDR2: MNHEY, SMNVEV (reference sequence). This CDR3 comprises 16 residues. This chain's CDR3 is CASSLLAGGPTGELFF. The CDR3 nucleotides read TGTGCCAGCAGTCTACTAGCGGGGGGCCCCACCGGGGAGCTGTTTTTT.

This clone was detected a few times. The chain links TRBV5-1 to TRBJ2-5, with 8 bases aligning to TRBD1. Germline V gene sequence: CDR1 SGHRS, CDR2 YFSETQ. CDR3 size: 14 residues. V lost 3 bases and J lost 2; bases outside the gene matches: 3. The DNA for the CDR3 is TGCGCCAGCAGCTCCGGACAGGGACAAGAGACCCAGTACTTC. Its protein is CASSSGQGQETQYF.

This chain links TRBV18 with TRBJ2-5; D possibly matches TRBD1 or TRBD2 (6 bases each). Germline-derived CDR1 and CDR2 are KGHSH and LQKENI. This CDR3 region has 17 residues. The V gene lost 3 bases and the J gene lost 1 base, with 18 bases spanning the gap. The CDR3 reads CASSPIGHEGGQETQYF. DNA of the CDR3: TGTGCCAGCTCACCCATCGGGCATGAGGGGGGCCAAGAGACCCAGTACTTC.

The chain employs TRBV9 and TRBJ1-2; 8 bases agree with TRBD1. The V gene end was trimmed by 5 bases and the J gene end by 7 bases; junction bases not matched to a gene: 10. The germline V gene encodes CDR1 SGDLS and CDR2 YYNGEE. CDR3 length: 14 residues. The CDR3 coding sequence is TGTGCCAGCAGTGTTGTTAGTGGACAGGGTGGCTACACCTTC. Translation gives CASSVVSGQGGYTF.

This chain joins TRBV2 and TRBJ1-2; D gene unclear. Germline CDR1 reads SNHLY; CDR2 reads FYNNEI. Trimming left V 5 bases short and J 0 bases short, with 13 bases between. The CDR3 has 15 residues. The DNA for the CDR3 is TGTGCCAGCAGTTGGGCAGTCAGAGCTAACTATGGCTACACCTTC. It is translated as CASSWAVRANYGYTF.

The chain has TRBV14 and TRBJ2-3; a possible D gene is TRBD2 (6 bases). V shed 4 bases and J shed 2 bases, with 13 bases lying between them. The CDR3 runs 15 residues. Per the germline V gene, CDR1 is SGHDN and CDR2 is FVKESK. The CDR3 protein is CASSPVGGITDTQYF. The CDR3 region has the DNA TGTGCCAGCAGCCCCGTTGGCGGGATCACAGATACGCAGTATTTT.

The J gene is TRBJ2-7, the V gene TRBV28; 10 bases agree with TRBD2. This CDR3 contains 15 residues. Germline loops: CDR1 MDHEN, CDR2 SYDVKM. The V gene end was trimmed by 4 bases and the J gene end by 4 bases; junction bases not matched to a gene: 7. The CDR3 here is CASSSIAGGAYEQYF. Written as DNA, the CDR3 is TGTGCCAGCAGTTCTATAGCGGGGGGTGCTTACGAGCAGTACTTC.

The gene calls are TRBV18 and TRBJ2-1; D is uncertain. V lost 2 bases and J 0 bases, leaving 5 bases between the germline ends. Germline V gene data show CDR1 as KGHSH and CDR2 as LQKENI. CDR3 length: 14 residues. The CDR3 DNA reads TGTGCCAGCTCACCAGAGAGCTCCTACAATGAGCAGTTCTTC. Its translation: CASSPESSYNEQFF.

This clone was seen only a few times. This sequence joins TRBV7-8 and TRBJ1-2; TRBD1 might be the D (5 bases). V lost 5 bases and J lost 5, with 12 bases in between. CDR1 is SGHVS and CDR2 is FQNEAQ in the germline V gene. The CDR3 consists of 13 residues. The CDR3 region is CASSRDSAYGYTF. The CDR3 nucleotides read TGTGCCAGCAGCCGCGACAGCGCATATGGCTACACCTTC.

This chain links TRBV6-5 with TRBJ2-7; no reliable D call. The CDR3 is made up of 12 amino acids. CDR1 MNHEY and CDR2 SVGAGI come from the germline V gene. V shed 8 bases and J shed 4 bases, with 12 bases lying between them. The CDR3 nucleotides read TGTGCCAGCGTCGGTTTGGGTTACGAGCAGTACTTC. Translated: CASVGLGYEQYF.

The chain is built from TRBV6-1 and TRBJ1-6; D not certain. The V end was cut by 1 base, the J end by 10 bases, with 8 bases between. The CDR3 has 13 residues. Germline assignment: CDR1 MNHNS and CDR2 SASEGT. CDR3 protein: CASSEDNPSPLHF. The CDR3 coding sequence is TGTGCCAGCAGTGAAGACAATCCCTCACCCCTCCACTTT.

This clone was counted only a few times. The V call is TRBV5-1, the J call TRBJ1-3, with D unclear. V was shortened by 7 bases and J by 4 bases, with 12 bases between the two germline ends. The CDR3 is made up of 13 amino acids. Germline V gene data show CDR1 as SGHRS and CDR2 as YFSETQ. CDR3 nucleotides: TGCGCCAGCGGAGAACGTCCCGGAAACACCATATATTTT. Translating gives CASGERPGNTIYF.

This clone is classed as medium-sized. The chain uses TRBV30 and TRBJ1-6; 8 bases agree with TRBD1. Germline CDR1 reads GTSNPN; CDR2 reads SVGIG (reference sequence). The trim removed 7 bases at V and 10 bases at J, leaving 6 bases unmatched. CDR3 length: 12 amino acids. The DNA of the CDR3 is TGTGCCTCTCAGACAGGGGAATCACCCCTCCACTTT. Protein product: CASQTGESPLHF. Filled out from reference TRBV30 and TRBJ1-6, the complete variable domain reads SQTIHQWPATLVQPVGSPLSLECTVEGTSNPNLYWYRQAAGRGLQLLFYSVGIGQISSEVPQNLSASRPQDRQFILSSKKLLLSDSGFYLCASQTGESPLHFGNGTRLTVT.

The chain couples TRBV11-2 to TRBJ2-7; unclear D gene. The CDR3 is 12 residues long. V shed 4 bases and J shed 5 bases, with 9 bases lying between them. Looked up from germline, CDR1 is SGHAT and CDR2 is FQNNGV. This CDR3 reads CASSWNMNEQYF. CDR3 in DNA: TGTGCCAGCAGCTGGAATATGAACGAGCAGTACTTC.

The chain has TRBV25-1 and TRBJ1-1, with D hard to call. The CDR3 has 11 amino acids. The ends were cut back, 0 bases at V and 8 bases at J, with 4 bases in the middle. Germline CDR1 MGHDK, CDR2 SYGVNS. The CDR3 reads CASSEYREAFF. CDR3 nucleotides: TGTGCCAGCAGTGAATACAGGGAAGCTTTCTTT. Looking up the rest from reference TRBV25-1 and TRBJ1-1 gives the full variable domain: EADIYQTPRYLVIGTGKKITLECSQTMGHDKMYWYQQDPGMELHLIHYSYGVNSTEKGDLSSESTVSRIRTEHFPLTLESARPSHTSQYLCASSEYREAFFGQGTRLTVV.

This clone is categorized as medium-sized. CDR3 nucleotide sequence: TGTGCCAGCAACTTCATTGGTTCCAATCAGCCCCAGCATTTT. Translating it yields CASNFIGSNQPQHF. This chain connects TRBV2 to TRBJ1-5; D is unclear. The CDR3 spans 14 residues. Germline CDR1 reads SNHLY; CDR2 reads FYNNEI. The V and J ends lost 7 bases and 3 bases respectively, with 13 bases between them.

The chain uses TRBV9 and TRBJ2-1; D is possibly TRBD2 (5 bases). In germline, CDR1 is SGDLS, CDR2 YYNGEE. V lost 6 bases and J lost 7, with 14 bases in between. This CDR3 is 13 amino acids long. This CDR3 reads CASTFLGGNEQFF. Here the CDR3 DNA reads TGTGCCAGCACCTTCCTAGGCGGGAATGAGCAGTTCTTC.

The chain combines TRBV6-5 with TRBJ2-5; 8 nucleotides agree with TRBD1. This CDR3 contains 14 residues. Germline-derived CDR1 and CDR2 are MNHEY and SVGAGI. Trimming took 6 bases from V and 1 from J; bases not matched to a gene: 4. CDR3 sequence: CASRGTGLQETQYF. Here the CDR3 DNA reads TGTGCCAGCAGGGGGACAGGCCTCCAAGAGACCCAGTACTTC.

This clone qualifies as medium-sized. This chain links TRBV29-1 with TRBJ1-2; 8 nucleotides match TRBD1. Trimming took 5 bases from V and 4 from J; bases not matched to a gene: 3. The germline V gene has CDR1 SQVTM and CDR2 ANQGSEA. This CDR3 region has 12 residues. CDR3 region: CSVPTGVYGYTF. In DNA form, the CDR3 reads TGCAGCGTTCCGACAGGGGTCTATGGCTACACCTTC.

The chain combines TRBV11-2 with TRBJ1-1; tentatively, D is TRBD1 (5 bases). CDR3 length: 12 amino acids. CDR1 is SGHAT, CDR2 FQNNGV, per germline. Trimming took 6 bases from V and 7 from J, leaving 12 bases between them. The CDR3 DNA reads TGTGCCAGCAGAATTACAGGAGGTGAAGCTTTCTTT. This translates into CASRITGGEAFF.

The chain uses TRBV7-9 and TRBJ2-4; possible D gene TRBD1, 5 bases. CDR1 is SEHNR, CDR2 FQNEAQ, per germline (reference sequence). The V end lost 3 bases, the J end lost 2 bases, and 8 bases lay between the germline ends. The CDR3 has 14 residues. CDR3 coding DNA: TGTGCCAGCAGCTTGACAGATACCAAAAACATTCAGTACTTC. Translating gives CASSLTDTKNIQYF. Drawing the rest from reference TRBV7-9 and TRBJ2-4, the complete variable domain is DTGVSQNPRHKITKRGQNVTFRCDPISEHNRLYWYRQTLGQGPEFLTYFQNEAQLEKSRLLSDRFSAERPKGSFSTLEIQRTEQGDSAMYLCASSLTDTKNIQYFGAGTRLSVL.

V is TRBV6-1 and J is TRBJ2-1; 10 positions match TRBD2. CDR1 is MNHNS and CDR2 is SASEGT in the germline V gene. This CDR3 has 15 residues. Trimming took 5 bases from V and 0 from J; bases not matched to a gene: 1. CDR3 loop: CASSPSGGSYNEQFF. CDR3 nucleotide sequence: TGTGCCAGCAGTCCTAGCGGGGGCTCCTACAATGAGCAGTTCTTC.

This sequence joins TRBV9 and TRBJ1-4; D is unresolved. Germline CDR1 reads SGDLS; CDR2 reads YYNGEE. V was trimmed by 0 bases and J by 7 bases, leaving 7 bases between them. The CDR3 runs to 13 residues. CDR3 sequence: CASSVADTEKLFF. CDR3 coding DNA: TGTGCCAGCAGCGTAGCGGATACTGAAAAACTGTTTTTT.

Written as DNA, the CDR3 is TGTGCCAGCAGGAGGGCCGGGGCAGATACGCAGTATTTT. Encoded protein: CASRRAGADTQYF. The chain links TRBV27 to TRBJ2-3, with D possibly matching TRBD2 (5 bases). V was trimmed by 6 bases and J by 4 bases, leaving 11 bases between them. The CDR3 runs 13 residues. The V gene's germline CDR1 is MNHEY and CDR2 SMNVEV (reference sequence).

This clone appeared a single time. The chain combines TRBV30 with TRBJ2-5; TRBD1 aligns across 10 bases. The DNA end is more similar to TRBJ2-7, so the J call may be wrong. Germline V lookup: CDR1 GTSNPN, CDR2 SVGIG (reference sequence). CDR3 length equals 12 residues. CDR3 nucleotides: TGTGCCTGGACCCGGGACAGGGGCGAGCAGTACTTC. Protein product: CAWTRDRGEQYF.

The chain links TRBV6-1 to TRBJ2-7; TRBD1 matches 7 bases. The length of the CDR3 is 15 residues. V shed 6 bases, J shed 0 bases, and the junction held 8 bases outside the gene matches. CDR1 and CDR2 from the germline V gene are MNHNS and SASEGT. The CDR3: CASRGRTGVSYEQYF. CDR3 DNA: TGTGCCAGCAGAGGCCGTACAGGGGTCTCCTACGAGCAGTACTTC.

J is TRBJ2-7 and V is TRBV7-2, with D maybe TRBD1 (6 bases). Germline V gives CDR1 SGHTA, CDR2 FQGNSA. Trimming stripped 5 bases from V and 3 bases from J, with 17 bases between. The CDR3 sequence is 15 residues long. The CDR3, as DNA: TGTGCCAGCAGCCGAGAAACCGGGACAATCTACGAGCAGTACTTC. Translating gives CASSRETGTIYEQYF. Filled out from reference TRBV7-2 and TRBJ2-7, the complete variable domain reads GAGVSQSPSNKVTEKGKDVELRCDPISGHTALYWYRQSLGQGLEFLIYFQGNSAPDKSGLPSDRFSAERTGGSVSTLTIQRTQQEDSAVYLCASSRETGTIYEQYFGPGTRLTVT.

By sample fraction, this clone is medium-sized. CDR3 nucleotide sequence: TGCAGTCCCGACAGTTACAATGAGCAGTTCTTC. It specifies CSPDSYNEQFF. The rearrangement uses TRBV20-1 and TRBJ2-1; D might be TRBD1 (5 bases). Germline V gene data show CDR1 as DFQATT and CDR2 as SNEGSKA (reference sequence). Trimming shortened V by 8 bases and J by 4 bases, and 9 bases separated the two germline ends. This CDR3 region has 11 residues.